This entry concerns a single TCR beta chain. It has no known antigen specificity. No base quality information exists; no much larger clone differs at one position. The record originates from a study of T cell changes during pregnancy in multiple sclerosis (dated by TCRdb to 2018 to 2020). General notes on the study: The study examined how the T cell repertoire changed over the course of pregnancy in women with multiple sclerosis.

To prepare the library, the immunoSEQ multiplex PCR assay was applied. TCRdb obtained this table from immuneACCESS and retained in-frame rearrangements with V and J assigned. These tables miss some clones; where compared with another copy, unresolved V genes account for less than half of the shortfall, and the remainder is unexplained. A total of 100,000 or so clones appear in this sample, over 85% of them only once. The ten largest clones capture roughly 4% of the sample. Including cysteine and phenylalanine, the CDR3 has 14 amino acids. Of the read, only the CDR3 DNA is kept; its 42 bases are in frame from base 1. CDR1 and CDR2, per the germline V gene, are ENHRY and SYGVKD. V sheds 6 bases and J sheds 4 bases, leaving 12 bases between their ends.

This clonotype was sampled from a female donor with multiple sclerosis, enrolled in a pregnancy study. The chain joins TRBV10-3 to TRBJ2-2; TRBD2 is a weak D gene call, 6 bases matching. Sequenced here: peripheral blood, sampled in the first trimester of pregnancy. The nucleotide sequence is TGTGCCATCAGATTAGCGGAGATCACCGGGGAGCTGTTTTTT. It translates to CAIRLAEITGELFF.